What follows are 22 T cell receptor beta chains derived from one specimen sequenced in a study of T cells in localized non-small cell lung cancer. TCRdb's copy holds only in-frame clones and misses some; the assay was immunoSEQ multiplex PCR. The sample yields under 15,000 clones, about four fifths seen once. Specimen: peripheral blood, collected before any cancer treatment. The receptors come from a male donor older than 55 with stage I lung adenocarcinoma.

V gene TRBV19 combines with J gene TRBJ2-1; 8 bases match TRBD1. Germline-derived CDR1 and CDR2 are LNHDA and SQIVND (reference sequence). Losses at the gene ends were 5 bases for V and 1 base for J; bases not matched to a gene: 4. The length of the CDR3 is 15 residues. CDR3 sequence reads: CASSRTGGSYNEQFF. CDR3 bases: TGTGCCAGTAGTCGTACAGGGGGGTCCTACAATGAGCAGTTCTTC.

The chain recombines TRBV9 with TRBJ2-3; D may correspond to TRBD1 or TRBD2 (5 bases each). The CDR3 consists of 15 residues. The germline V and J ends were trimmed by 0 bases and 2 bases, with 10 bases remaining between them. In germline, CDR1 is SGDLS, CDR2 YYNGEE. The CDR3 sequence is CASSVEVGTTDTQYF. The CDR3, as DNA: TGTGCCAGCAGCGTAGAGGTCGGGACCACAGATACGCAGTATTTT.

This clone was seen a handful of times. The chain links TRBV19 to TRBJ2-2; 10 positions match TRBD2. The germline V gene encodes CDR1 LNHDA and CDR2 SQIVND (reference sequence). The length of the CDR3 is 15 residues. The ends lost 0 bases at V and 11 bases at J; junction bases unmatched: 6. The CDR3 nucleotides read TGTGCCAGTAGTATAGATCAGAGCGGGAGGGCCGAGCTGTTTTTT. It translates to CASSIDQSGRAELFF.

Written as DNA, the CDR3 is TGCGCCAGCAGCTTGGTTCTAGCGGGACATGAGCAGTTCTTC. Encoded protein: CASSLVLAGHEQFF. This sequence joins TRBV5-1 and TRBJ2-1, with 9 bases identical to TRBD2. Trimming took 0 bases from V and 8 from J; bases not matched to a gene: 3. Germline lookup yields CDR1 SGHRS and CDR2 YFSETQ. The CDR3 is 14 amino acids.

The chain couples TRBV5-1 to TRBJ2-2; tentatively, D is TRBD1 (6 bases). CDR3 length: 14 residues. The V end was cut by 4 bases, the J end by 6 bases, with 13 bases between. Germline V gene sequence: CDR1 SGHRS, CDR2 YFSETQ. CDR3 region: CASSVGGSAGELFF. The CDR3 DNA reads as TGCGCCAGCAGCGTAGGGGGTAGTGCCGGGGAGCTGTTTTTT.

This clone was detected a few times. The genes are TRBV5-6 and TRBJ1-1, with TRBD1 matching over 9 bases. CDR1 is SGHDT, CDR2 YYEEEE, per germline. V was clipped by 2 bases and J by 6 bases; unmatched bases: 8. There are 15 residues in the CDR3. The CDR3 spells CASSFWWGQGAEAFF. The CDR3 nucleotides read TGTGCCAGCAGCTTTTGGTGGGGACAGGGTGCTGAAGCTTTCTTT.

V usage is TRBV4-2 and J usage is TRBJ2-4; D uncertain. Germline V gene lookup returns CDR1 LGHNA and CDR2 YNFKEQ. The CDR3 length is 14 residues. With 5 bases removed from V and 2 bases from J, the gap between germline ends came to 10 bases. The CDR3 region is CASSFTDSKNIQYF. CDR3 nucleotides: TGTGCCAGCAGCTTCACAGACTCCAAAAACATTCAGTACTTC.

This chain links TRBV5-1 with TRBJ2-3; tentatively, D is TRBD2 (6 bases). V was shortened by 0 bases and J by 0 bases, with 8 bases between the two germline ends. The CDR3 is 15 residues long. Germline loops: CDR1 SGHRS, CDR2 YFSETQ. CDR3 residues: CASSLVSGSTDTQYF. The CDR3 DNA follows: TGCGCCAGCAGCTTGGTCAGCGGGAGCACAGATACGCAGTATTTT. Together with reference TRBV5-1 and TRBJ2-3, the CDR3 gives the full variable domain: KAGVTQTPRYLIKTRGQQVTLSCSPISGHRSVSWYQQTPGQGLQFLFEYFSETQRNKGNFPGRFSGRQFSNSRSEMNVSTLELGDSALYLCASSLVSGSTDTQYFGPGTRLTVL.

The rearrangement links TRBV29-1 to TRBJ2-1; 12 bases line up with TRBD2. V was pared by 7 bases and J by 6 bases, with 7 bases of the junction left unmatched. There are 14 residues in the CDR3. Germline assignment: CDR1 SQVTM and CDR2 ANQGSEA. The CDR3 coding sequence is TGCAGCGCCTCGACTAGCGGGAGTGGCAATGAGCAGTTCTTC. It specifies CSASTSGSGNEQFF.

The J gene is TRBJ2-1, the V gene TRBV19; 10 bases match TRBD2. V lost 1 base and J lost 7; bases outside the gene matches: 10. The CDR3 sequence is 17 residues long. Germline CDR1 and CDR2: LNHDA and SQIVND (reference sequence). CDR3 sequence (DNA): TGTGCCAGTAGTATAGGAAGCCCTAGCGGGAGTAAAAATGAGCAGTTCTTC. Amino acid sequence: CASSIGSPSGSKNEQFF.

This chain connects TRBV7-2 to TRBJ1-4; TRBD1 agrees at 9 bases. The CDR3 is made up of 14 amino acids. Looked up from germline, CDR1 is SGHTA and CDR2 is FQGNSA. V dropped 5 bases and J dropped 6; count of bases not matched to a gene: 4. For the CDR3, the DNA is TGTGCCAGCAGCCGTGGGACAGGGTATGAAAAACTGTTTTTT. This translates into CASSRGTGYEKLFF.

A single count supports this clone. The chain joins TRBV6-6 to TRBJ2-5; tentatively, D is TRBD1 (6 bases). Trimming shortened V by 7 bases and J by 5 bases, and 11 bases separated the two germline ends. This CDR3 is built from 12 residues. CDR1 is MNHNY and CDR2 is SVGAGI in the germline V gene (reference sequence). CDR3 coding DNA: TGTGCCAGCAACAGGGTAGGGGAGACCCAGTACTTC. It specifies CASNRVGETQYF.

This chain links TRBV7-2 with TRBJ2-1; either TRBD1 or TRBD2 may supply D (7 bases each). V was clipped by 7 bases and J by 10 bases, with 17 bases between them. The CDR3 runs 13 residues. The germline gives CDR1 SGHTA, CDR2 FQGNSA. CDR3 sequence reads: CASTSGGGREQFF. CDR3 nucleotides: TGTGCCAGCACCTCAGGGGGAGGGAGGGAGCAGTTCTTC.

This clone was seen a handful of times. The rearrangement joins TRBV18 to TRBJ2-1; D call uncertain. Germline V gene data show CDR1 as KGHSH and CDR2 as LQKENI. The V gene lost 4 bases and the J gene lost 5 bases, with 15 bases spanning the gap. CDR3 length: 15 amino acids. DNA for the CDR3: TGTGCCAGCTCACTCACAAAAACGCCGAACAATGAGCAGTTCTTC. It yields the protein CASSLTKTPNNEQFF.

Notes on this clone: Because the CDR3's place on the DNA is in doubt, the DNA is left out and the CDR3 is given as listed by TCRdb. The J gene is TRBJ1-4, the V gene TRBV28; no check of the table's D call, TRBD1, against the DNA was made. Germline V CDR1 and CDR2: MDHEN, SYDVKM. The CDR3 adds up to 16 amino acids, both ends counted. This CDR3 is CASSTSTGAANEKLFF.

The chain employs TRBV27 and TRBJ2-5, with D possibly being TRBD1 (6 bases). The V end was cut by 5 bases, the J end by 4 bases, with 23 bases between. CDR3 length: 17 residues. Germline V gene sequence: CDR1 MNHEY, CDR2 SMNVEV (reference sequence). CDR3: CASSRALGGARGETQYF. CDR3 sequence (DNA): TGTGCCAGCAGTAGGGCCCTAGGGGGAGCCCGTGGAGAGACCCAGTACTTC.

V is TRBV7-9 and J is TRBJ1-4; D might be TRBD1 (5 bases). The V gene lost 8 bases and the J gene lost 3 bases, with 16 bases spanning the gap. Germline V gives CDR1 SEHNR, CDR2 FQNEAQ (reference sequence). The CDR3 covers 15 residues. The CDR3, as DNA: TGTGCCAGCCGTGGGGGTTCCGCCGCTAATGAAAAACTGTTTTTT. Its translation is CASRGGSAANEKLFF.

The chain employs TRBV28 and TRBJ2-3; D ambiguous. V lost 3 bases and J lost 14, with 15 bases in between. CDR1 is MDHEN, CDR2 SYDVKM, per germline. The length of the CDR3 is 12 residues. Here the CDR3 DNA reads TGTGCCAGCAGTTTTGGGAAGCACTATGGGTATTTT. It codes for CASSFGKHYGYF.

The chain employs TRBV5-1 and TRBJ2-6, with D unclear. The germline V gene has CDR1 SGHRS and CDR2 YFSETQ. CDR3 size: 14 residues. The germline V and J ends were trimmed by 4 bases and 0 bases, with 5 bases remaining between them. In DNA, the CDR3 is TGCGCCAGCAGCCCCCCCTCTGGGGCCAACGTCCTGACTTTC. The encoded protein is CASSPPSGANVLTF. The entire variable domain, with the rest obtained from reference TRBV5-1 and TRBJ2-6, is as follows: KAGVTQTPRYLIKTRGQQVTLSCSPISGHRSVSWYQQTPGQGLQFLFEYFSETQRNKGNFPGRFSGRQFSNSRSEMNVSTLELGDSALYLCASSPPSGANVLTFGAGSRLTVL.

This chain connects TRBV28 to TRBJ1-4; D is perhaps TRBD1 (5 bases). Germline CDR1 is MDHEN and CDR2 is SYDVKM. This CDR3 contains 14 residues. The ends were cut back, 6 bases at V and 2 bases at J, with 10 bases in the middle. Here the CDR3 reads CASSQGGTNEKLFF. The CDR3 DNA reads TGTGCCAGCAGCCAGGGTGGTACTAATGAAAAACTGTTTTTT.

Judged by abundance, this clone is medium-sized. One end of the junction does not line up with germline, which may come from a read error. The chain joins TRBV6-1 to TRBJ1-1, with D perhaps TRBD1 (5 bases). CDR1 is MNHNS, CDR2 SASEGT, per germline. The CDR3 sequence is 16 residues long. The CDR3 here is CASSDRSEWQGGEGFF. DNA of the CDR3: TGTGCCAGCAGTGATCGGAGTGAGTGGCAGGGTGGAGAAGGTTTCTTT.

The chain recombines TRBV28 with TRBJ1-5; D remains unclear. This CDR3 is 12 amino acids long. V was clipped by 8 bases and J by 11 bases, with 16 bases between them. The V gene's germline CDR1 is MDHEN and CDR2 SYDVKM. Written as DNA, the CDR3 is TGTGCCAGCGCAGGCGGGGTTGTTTCCCAGCATTTT. It codes for CASAGGVVSQHF.